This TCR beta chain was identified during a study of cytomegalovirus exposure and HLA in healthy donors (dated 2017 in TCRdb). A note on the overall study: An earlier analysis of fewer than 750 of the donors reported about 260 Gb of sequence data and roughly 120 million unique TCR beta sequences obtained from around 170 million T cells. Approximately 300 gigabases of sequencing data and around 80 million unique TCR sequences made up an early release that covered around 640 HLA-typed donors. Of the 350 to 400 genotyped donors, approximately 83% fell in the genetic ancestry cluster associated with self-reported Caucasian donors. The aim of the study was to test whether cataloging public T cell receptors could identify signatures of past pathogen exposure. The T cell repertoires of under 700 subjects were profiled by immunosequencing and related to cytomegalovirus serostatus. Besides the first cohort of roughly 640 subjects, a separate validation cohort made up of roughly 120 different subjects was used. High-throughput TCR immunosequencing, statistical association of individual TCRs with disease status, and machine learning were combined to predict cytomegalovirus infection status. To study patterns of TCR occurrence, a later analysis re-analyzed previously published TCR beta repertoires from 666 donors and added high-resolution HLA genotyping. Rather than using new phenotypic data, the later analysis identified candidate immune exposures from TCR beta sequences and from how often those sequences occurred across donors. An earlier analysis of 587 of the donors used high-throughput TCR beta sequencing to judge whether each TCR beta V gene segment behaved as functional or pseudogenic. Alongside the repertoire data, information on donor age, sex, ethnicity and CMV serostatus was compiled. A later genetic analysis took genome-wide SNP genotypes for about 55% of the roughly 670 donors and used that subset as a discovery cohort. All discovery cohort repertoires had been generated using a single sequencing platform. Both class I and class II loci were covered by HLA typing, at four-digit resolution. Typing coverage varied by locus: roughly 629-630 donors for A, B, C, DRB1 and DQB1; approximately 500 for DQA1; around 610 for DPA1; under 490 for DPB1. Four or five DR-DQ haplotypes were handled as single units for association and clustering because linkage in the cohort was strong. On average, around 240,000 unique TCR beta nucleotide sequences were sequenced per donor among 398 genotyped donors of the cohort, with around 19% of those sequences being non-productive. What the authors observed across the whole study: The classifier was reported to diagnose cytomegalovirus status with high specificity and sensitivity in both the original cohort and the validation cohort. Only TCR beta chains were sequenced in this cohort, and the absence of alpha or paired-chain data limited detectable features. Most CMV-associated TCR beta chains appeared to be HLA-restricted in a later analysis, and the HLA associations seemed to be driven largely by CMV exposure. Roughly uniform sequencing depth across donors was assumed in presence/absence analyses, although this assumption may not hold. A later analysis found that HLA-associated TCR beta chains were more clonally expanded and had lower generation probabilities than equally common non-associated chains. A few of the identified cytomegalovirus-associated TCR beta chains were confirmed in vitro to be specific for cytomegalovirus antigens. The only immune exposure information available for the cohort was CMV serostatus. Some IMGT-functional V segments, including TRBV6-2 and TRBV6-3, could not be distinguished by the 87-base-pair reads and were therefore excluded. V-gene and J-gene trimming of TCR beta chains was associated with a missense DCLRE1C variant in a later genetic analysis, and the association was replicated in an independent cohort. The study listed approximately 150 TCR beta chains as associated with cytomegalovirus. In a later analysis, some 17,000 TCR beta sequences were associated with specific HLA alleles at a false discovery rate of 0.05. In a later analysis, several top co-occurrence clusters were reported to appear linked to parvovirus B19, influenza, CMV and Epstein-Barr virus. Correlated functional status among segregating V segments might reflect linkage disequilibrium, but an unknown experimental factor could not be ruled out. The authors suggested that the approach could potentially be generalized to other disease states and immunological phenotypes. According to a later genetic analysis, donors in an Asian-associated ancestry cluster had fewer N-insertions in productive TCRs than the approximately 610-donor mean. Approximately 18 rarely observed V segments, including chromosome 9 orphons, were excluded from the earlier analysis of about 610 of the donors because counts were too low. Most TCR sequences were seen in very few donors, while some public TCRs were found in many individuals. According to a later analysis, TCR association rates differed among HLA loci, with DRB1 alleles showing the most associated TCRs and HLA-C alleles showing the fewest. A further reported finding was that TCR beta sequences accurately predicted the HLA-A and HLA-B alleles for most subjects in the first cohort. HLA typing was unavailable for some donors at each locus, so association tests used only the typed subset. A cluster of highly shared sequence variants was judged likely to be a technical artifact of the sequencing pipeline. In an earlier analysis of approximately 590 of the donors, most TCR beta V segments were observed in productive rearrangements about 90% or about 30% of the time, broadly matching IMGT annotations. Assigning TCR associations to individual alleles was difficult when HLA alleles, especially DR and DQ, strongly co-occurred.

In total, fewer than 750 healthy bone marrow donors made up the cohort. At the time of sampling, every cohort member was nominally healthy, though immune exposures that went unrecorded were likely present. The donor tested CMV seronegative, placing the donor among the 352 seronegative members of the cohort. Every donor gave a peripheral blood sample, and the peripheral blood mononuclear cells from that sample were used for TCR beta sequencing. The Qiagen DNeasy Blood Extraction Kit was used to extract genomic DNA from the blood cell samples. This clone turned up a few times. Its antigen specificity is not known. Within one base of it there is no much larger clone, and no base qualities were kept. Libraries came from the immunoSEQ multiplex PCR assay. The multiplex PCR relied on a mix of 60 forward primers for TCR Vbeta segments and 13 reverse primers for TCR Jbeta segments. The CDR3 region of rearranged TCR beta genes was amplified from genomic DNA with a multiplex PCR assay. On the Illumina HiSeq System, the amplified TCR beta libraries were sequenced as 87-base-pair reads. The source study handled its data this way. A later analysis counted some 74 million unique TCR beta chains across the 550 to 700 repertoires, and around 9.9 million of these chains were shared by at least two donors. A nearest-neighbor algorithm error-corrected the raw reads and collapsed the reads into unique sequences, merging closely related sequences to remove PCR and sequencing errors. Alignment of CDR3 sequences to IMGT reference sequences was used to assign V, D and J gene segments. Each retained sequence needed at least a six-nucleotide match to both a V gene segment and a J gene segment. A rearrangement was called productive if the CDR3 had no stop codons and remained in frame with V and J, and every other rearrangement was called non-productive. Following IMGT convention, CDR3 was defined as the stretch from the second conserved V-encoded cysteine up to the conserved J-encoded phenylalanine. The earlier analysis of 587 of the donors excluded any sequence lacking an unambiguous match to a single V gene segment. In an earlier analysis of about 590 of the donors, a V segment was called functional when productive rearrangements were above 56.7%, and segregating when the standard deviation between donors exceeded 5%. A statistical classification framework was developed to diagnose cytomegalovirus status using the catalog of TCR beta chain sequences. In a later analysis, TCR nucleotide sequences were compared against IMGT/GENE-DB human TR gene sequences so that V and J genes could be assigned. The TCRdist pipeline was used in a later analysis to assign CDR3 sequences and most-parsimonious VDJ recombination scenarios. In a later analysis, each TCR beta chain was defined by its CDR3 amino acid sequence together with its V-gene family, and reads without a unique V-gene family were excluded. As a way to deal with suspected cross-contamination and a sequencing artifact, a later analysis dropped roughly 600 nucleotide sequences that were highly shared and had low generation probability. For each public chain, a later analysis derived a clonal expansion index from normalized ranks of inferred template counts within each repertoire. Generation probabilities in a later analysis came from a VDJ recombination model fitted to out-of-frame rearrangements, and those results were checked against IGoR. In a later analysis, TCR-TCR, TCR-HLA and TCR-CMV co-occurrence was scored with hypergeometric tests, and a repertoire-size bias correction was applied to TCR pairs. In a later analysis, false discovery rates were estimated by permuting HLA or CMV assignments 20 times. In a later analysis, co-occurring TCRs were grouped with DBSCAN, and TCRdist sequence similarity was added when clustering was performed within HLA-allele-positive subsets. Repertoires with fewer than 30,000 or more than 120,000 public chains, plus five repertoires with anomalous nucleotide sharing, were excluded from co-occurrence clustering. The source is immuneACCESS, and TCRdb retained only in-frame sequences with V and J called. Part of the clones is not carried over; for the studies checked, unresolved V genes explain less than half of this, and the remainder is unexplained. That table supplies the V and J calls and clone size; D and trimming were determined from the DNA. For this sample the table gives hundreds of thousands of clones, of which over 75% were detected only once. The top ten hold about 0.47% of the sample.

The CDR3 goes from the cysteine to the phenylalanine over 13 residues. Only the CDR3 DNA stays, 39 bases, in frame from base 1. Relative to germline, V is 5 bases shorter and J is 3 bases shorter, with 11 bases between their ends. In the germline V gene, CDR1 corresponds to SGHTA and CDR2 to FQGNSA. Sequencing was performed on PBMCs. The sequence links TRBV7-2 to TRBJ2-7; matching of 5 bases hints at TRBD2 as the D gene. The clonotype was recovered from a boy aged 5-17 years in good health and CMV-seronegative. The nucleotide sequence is TGTGCCAGCAGCAAAGCGGACGGCTACGAGCAGTACTTC. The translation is CASSKADGYEQYF.